What follows are 9 T cell receptor beta chains derived from one specimen sequenced in a study of T cells in Graves' hyperthyroidism and ophthalmopathy. RNA transcripts were the template for amplifying TCR beta CDR3 regions. HTBI primers were employed in a first-round RT-PCR of the TCR CDR3. TCRdb reprocessed the multiplex PCR reads with MiXCR, giving one entry per CDR3 protein. The table has 350,000 to 400,000 distinct CDR3 sequences, approximately 19% seen once; the top ten hold 3% to 4.5%. Sequenced input: blood. All receptors derive from a young woman with Graves' hyperthyroidism.

This clonotype was seen a handful of times. The chain recombines TRBV13 with TRBJ1-1, with D uncertain. Germline CDR1 and CDR2: PRHDT and FYEKMQ (reference sequence). The V end was cut by 11 bases, the J end by 1 base, with 14 bases between. The CDR3 is 13 residues long. The CDR3 region is CASARRANTEAFF. The CDR3 DNA sequence: TGTGCCTCCGCCCGGAGGGCGAACACTGAAGCTTTCTTT.

The rearrangement links TRBV6-1 to TRBJ1-2; TRBD1 aligns across 8 bases. The CDR3 spans 11 residues. The V segment lost 7 bases and the J segment 8 bases; nucleotides outside the gene matches: 3. The germline V gene has CDR1 MNHNS and CDR2 SASEGT. The CDR3 loop is CASTSGGGYTF. The CDR3 bases are TGTGCCAGCACCTCAGGGGGCGGCTACACCTTC.

This clonotype was seen only a few times. The chain recombines TRBV30 with TRBJ2-7; possibly TRBD1 for D (5 bases). The CDR3 runs 11 residues. V was clipped by 3 bases and J by 6 bases, with 9 bases between them. The germline V gene encodes CDR1 GTSNPN and CDR2 SVGIG (reference sequence). The CDR3 DNA reads as TGTGCCTGGAGCGACAGTATCGAGCAGTACTTC. This codes for CAWSDSIEQYF.

This clonotype was counted ten times or more. V is TRBV6-5 and J is TRBJ1-3; D is undetermined. V dropped 4 bases and J dropped 0 bases, with 13 bases sitting between them. The CDR3 is 16 amino acids. CDR1 and CDR2 (germline): MNHEY, SVGAGI. The CDR3 spells CASSSDVWISGNTIYF. CDR3 nucleotide sequence: TGTGCCAGCAGTTCAGACGTGTGGATCTCTGGAAACACCATATATTTT.

This clonotype appeared many times. The chain recombines TRBV2 with TRBJ1-5, with D possibly being TRBD1 (6 bases). The CDR3 consists of 18 residues. Trimming took 0 bases from V and 7 from J, leaving 22 bases between them. The germline V gene has CDR1 SNHLY and CDR2 FYNNEI. CDR3 residues: CASSEAGVGGQFLQPQHF. The CDR3 bases are TGTGCCAGCAGTGAAGCGGGCGTGGGAGGACAGTTCCTACAGCCCCAGCATTTT.

The chain employs TRBV5-1 and TRBJ1-6; possible D gene TRBD1, 5 bases. This CDR3 is built from 16 residues. Germline-derived CDR1 and CDR2 are SGHRS and YFSETQ. V lost 4 bases, J lost 9 bases, and 20 bases lay in between. The CDR3, as DNA: TGCGCCAGCAGCACCGGACAATCTGGGGGAAGTTCACCCCTCCACTTT. Protein: CASSTGQSGGSSPLHF.

This chain uses TRBV12-3 or TRBV12-4 with TRBJ2-7; no reliable D call. This CDR3 comprises 12 residues. Trimming shortened V by 4 bases and J by 1 base, and 5 bases separated the two germline ends. CDR3 residues: CASSWQSYEQYF. CDR3 in DNA: TGTGCCAGCAGTTGGCAATCCTACGAGCAGTACTTC.

This clonotype was counted ten times or more. This chain connects TRBV20-1 to TRBJ2-7, with 10 nucleotides matching TRBD1. Germline CDR1 and CDR2: DFQATT and SNEGSKA (reference sequence). V shed 1 base and J 5 bases; nucleotides not matched to a gene: 8. CDR3 length equals 15 residues. In DNA form, the CDR3 reads TGCAGTGCTAGAGGGACAGGGGGTTTTGCCCACGAGCAGTACTTC. As protein: CSARGTGGFAHEQYF.

The chain combines TRBV6-5 with TRBJ1-2, with D perhaps TRBD1 (6 bases). The V gene's germline CDR1 is MNHEY and CDR2 SVGAGI. Trimming left V 4 bases short and J 8 bases short, with 14 bases between. The CDR3 totals 13 residues. The CDR3: CASSSRQVQGYTF. The DNA of the CDR3 is TGTGCCAGCAGTTCAAGACAGGTCCAAGGCTACACCTTC.